A selection of T cell receptor beta chains follows, all from one sample in a study of CD8 T cell repertoires and HIV-1 epitope variants. Antigens of these TCRs are unknown. Generated by immunoSEQ multiplex PCR, the TCRdb table keeps only in-frame clones and is missing some. The profile covers thousands of clones, with 68% appearing a single time and roughly 44% taken by the ten largest. Sequenced input: cultured CD8+ T cells derived from PBMCs. These receptors all stem from a male donor with HIV. Each CDR3 is given with its conserved first and last residue. D genes are given only for firm matches. Not every row has a clone size; where given, it reads once, few, many or a size class.

TGTGCCAGTGGCGTTGCGGAACAAATCTCCTACAATGAGCAGTTCTTC,CASGVAEQISYNEQFF,NA,TRBV5-4,TRBJ2-1,NA
TGTGCCAGCAGTTTAGGGGACTCGTACAATGAGCAGTTCTTC,CASSLGDSYNEQFF,NA,TRBV27,TRBJ2-1,NA
TGTGCCAGCAGCCTGGGACTATTAAACATTCAGTACTTC,CASSLGLLNIQYF,NA,TRBV5-6,TRBJ2-4,TRBD2
TGCGCCAGCAGCCCTGAGTTGGATTACTACGAGCAGTACTTC,CASSPELDYYEQYF,large,TRBV5-1,TRBJ2-7,NA
TGCGCCAGCAGTGGGGACTATTTTTACGAGCAGTACTTC,CASSGDYFYEQYF,NA,TRBV10-1,TRBJ2-7,TRBD2
TGTGCCAGCAGTTCAGATGTCTCGGCCTACGAGCAGTACTTC,CASSSDVSAYEQYF,NA,TRBV6-5,TRBJ2-7,NA
TGTGCCAGCAGTGCGGGAGTAGGGTACAATGAGCAGTTCTTC,CASSAGVGYNEQFF,NA,TRBV6-5,TRBJ2-1,TRBD2
TGTGCCAGCAGTGATGGGAGGGGGCATCTTGAGCAGTACTTC,CASSDGRGHLEQYF,NA,TRBV2,TRBJ2-7,NA
TGTGCCAGCACCCCTCGTAGGGTTAATGAAAAACTGTTTTTT,CASTPRRVNEKLFF,few,TRBV2,TRBJ1-4,NA
TGTGCCAGCAGCACTCTCCTGCCGGACAGCTTTAATTCACCCCTCCACTTT,CASSTLLPDSFNSPLHF,NA,TRBV5-5,TRBJ1-6,NA
TGTGCCAGCAGTTTACTTGGGGGGTACTATGGCTACACCTTC,CASSLLGGYYGYTF,few,TRBV27,TRBJ1-2,NA
TGTGCCAGCAGCTTCCCCCGCCAGGGAAACAACTATGGCTACACCTTC,CASSFPRQGNNYGYTF,NA,TRBV7-8,TRBJ1-2,NA
TGCGCCAGCAGTGAGGGTCGAGAGACCGGGGAGCTGTTTTTT,CASSEGRETGELFF,once,TRBV10-1,TRBJ2-2,NA
TGTGCCAGCAGCTTGATCGCGAGCGAGCAGTACTTC,CASSLIASEQYF,NA,TRBV5-4,TRBJ2-7,NA
TGCGCCAGCAGCCAAGATTGGACAGGCCCTGCGAACTATGGCTACACCTTC,CASSQDWTGPANYGYTF,once,TRBV4-3,TRBJ1-2,TRBD1
TGTGCCAGCAGGGACTCAGGGAACACTGAAGCTTTCTTT,CASRDSGNTEAFF,NA,TRBV7-3,TRBJ1-1,NA
TGTGCCAGCAGCTTAGTCCCGGACAGGGGCTACGAGCAGTACTTC,CASSLVPDRGYEQYF,NA,TRBV7-9,TRBJ2-7,TRBD1
TGTGCCAGTAGTACCTCCCTGCGGGGGGGGGAAAACATTCAGTACTTC,CASSTSLRGGENIQYF,NA,TRBV19,TRBJ2-4,TRBD2
TGTGCCAGCAGCTTAGCGACAGGCCTAGGTCAAGAGACCCAGTACTTC,CASSLATGLGQETQYF,NA,TRBV7-2,TRBJ2-5,NA
TGCGCCAGCAGCTTCTGGGGGGGTGCTGAGCAGTTCTTC,CASSFWGGAEQFF,NA,TRBV5-1,TRBJ2-1,TRBD2
TGTGCCAGCAGAGACCGAGGTTCCTACGAGCAGTACTTC,CASRDRGSYEQYF,NA,TRBV5-4,TRBJ2-7,NA
TGTGCCAGCAGCTTGGATGGGGGCCGAGACCAGCCCCAGCATTTT,CASSLDGGRDQPQHF,NA,TRBV7-9,TRBJ1-5,NA
TGTGCCAGCAGCTTAGGGCAGGGGGCGAACACTGAAGCTTTCTTT,CASSLGQGANTEAFF,NA,TRBV7-9,TRBJ1-1,TRBD1
TGTGCCAGTAGTAAGGCGGGTTACACTGAAGCTTTCTTT,CASSKAGYTEAFF,NA,TRBV19,TRBJ1-1,NA
TGTGCCATCAGTGACTCCAGTGGGGTTTCGGAGCAGTACTTC,CAISDSSGVSEQYF,NA,TRBV10-3,TRBJ2-7,NA
TGTGCCAGCAGCTTGGTGGCCAGCGGGGGGCTCTACGAGCAGTACTTC,CASSLVASGGLYEQYF,NA,TRBV5-5,TRBJ2-7,TRBD2